The clone carrying this T cell receptor beta chain was counted between two and nine times. This record comes from a study of T cells after yellow fever vaccination. Germline V gene lookup returns CDR1 LGHDT and CDR2 YNNKEL (reference sequence). This CDR3 has 14 residues. Deletions cut 3 bases from V and 1 base from J, with 9 bases between. MiXCR, run by TCRdb on the 5' RACE reads, gives a single entry per CDR3 protein. The sample yields approximately 260,000 distinct CDR3 sequences, over 10% seen once. This receptor was obtained from a man aged 30 to 45 who received the YFV17D yellow fever vaccine. The material sequenced was CD4+ T cells sorted from PBMCs, taken 45 days after the yellow fever booster vaccination. The chain is built from TRBV3-1 and TRBJ1-1; possible D gene TRBD1, 5 bases. The CDR3, as DNA: TGTGCCAGCAGCCACTCCGACAGGAACACTGAAGCTTTCTTT. Protein sequence: CASSHSDRNTEAFF.